Presented here are 13 T cell receptor beta chains from one specimen sequenced in a study of identical twins. TCRdb fed the 5' RACE reads into MiXCR, producing one record per CDR3 protein. The repertoire consists of fewer than 650,000 distinct CDR3 sequences, with nearly 10% occurring once and the leading ten covering 2.5% to 3.5%. These data were also reused for a study on yellow fever vaccine responses in identical twins.

What was sequenced was PBMCs. All receptors derive from a woman aged 18-29 years in good health.

This clonotype showed up many times. The chain joins TRBV28 to TRBJ2-3; 7 nucleotides line up with TRBD1. V lost 5 bases to trimming and J lost 6 bases; unmatched junction nucleotides: 8. Germline assignment: CDR1 MDHEN and CDR2 SYDVKM. The CDR3 runs to 14 residues. CDR3 amino acids: CASSVGTVRDTQYF. CDR3 in DNA: TGTGCCAGCAGTGTGGGGACAGTCCGGGATACGCAGTATTTT.

This clonotype showed up just a few times. The gene calls are TRBV20-1 and TRBJ2-7; D gene unclear. This CDR3 contains 14 residues. Trimming left V 0 bases short and J 0 bases short, with 9 bases between. CDR1 is DFQATT, CDR2 SNEGSKA, per germline (reference sequence). CDR3 protein: CSARDTQSSYEQYF. The CDR3 DNA follows: TGCAGTGCTAGAGACACCCAGAGCTCCTACGAGCAGTACTTC.

This chain joins TRBV7-2 and TRBJ2-7, with 7 bases matching TRBD2. V lost 6 bases and J lost 3; bases outside the gene matches: 5. Germline V gene data show CDR1 as SGHTA and CDR2 as FQGNSA. The CDR3 length is 13 residues. The CDR3 here is CASRQAGVYEQYF. CDR3 coding DNA: TGTGCCAGCAGGCAGGCGGGAGTCTACGAGCAGTACTTC. The full variable domain, with the rest looked up from reference TRBV7-2 and TRBJ2-7, is GAGVSQSPSNKVTEKGKDVELRCDPISGHTALYWYRQSLGQGLEFLIYFQGNSAPDKSGLPSDRFSAERTGGSVSTLTIQRTQQEDSAVYLCASRQAGVYEQYFGPGTRLTVT.

V and J are TRBV7-9 and TRBJ2-2, with TRBD2 matching 8 bases. The CDR3 loop spans 17 amino acids. Germline V gene sequence: CDR1 SEHNR, CDR2 FQNEAQ (reference sequence). V trimming: 6 bases; J trimming: 4 bases; junction bases outside the gene matches: 13. In DNA, the CDR3 is TGTGCCAGCAGGCCAAGACTCGCCGGGACTAGCACCGGGGAGCTGTTTTTT. Amino acids: CASRPRLAGTSTGELFF. Full variable domain (missing parts from reference TRBV7-9 and TRBJ2-2): DTGVSQNPRHKITKRGQNVTFRCDPISEHNRLYWYRQTLGQGPEFLTYFQNEAQLEKSRLLSDRFSAERPKGSFSTLEIQRTEQGDSAMYLCASRPRLAGTSTGELFFGEGSRLTVL.

Comments on this clonotype: A much bigger clone sits one base away, suggesting this may be a read error. The chain is built from TRBV3-1 and TRBJ2-1; 7 bases fit TRBD2. Looked up from germline, CDR1 is LGHDT and CDR2 is YNNKEL (reference sequence). The CDR3 extends over 16 amino acids. CDR3: CASGQGGGSPYNEQFF. The CDR3 DNA sequence: TGTGCCAGCGGCCAAGGAGGCGGGAGCCCCTACAATGAGCAGTTCTTC.

V usage is TRBV9 and J usage is TRBJ2-5; D is unresolved. The CDR3 is 13 residues long. The germline V and J ends were trimmed by 4 bases and 3 bases, with 10 bases remaining between them. CDR1 is SGDLS and CDR2 is YYNGEE in the germline V gene. The CDR3 sequence: CASSLRREETQYF. The CDR3 nucleotides read TGTGCCAGCAGCTTACGACGGGAAGAGACCCAGTACTTC.

This clonotype has just a few counts. At one of its ends the junction is not consistent with the germline gene, which may arise from a read error. The V gene is TRBV2, the J gene TRBJ2-2; TRBD1 matches 9 bases. Germline V CDR1 and CDR2: SNHLY, FYNNEI. The CDR3 has 17 residues. The CDR3 DNA is TGTGCGAGCAGGGCACAGGGGGCCCAAATTTCCACCGGGGAGCTGTTTTTT. It encodes CASRAQGAQISTGELFF.

This clonotype was seen ten or more times. This chain uses TRBV6-1 with TRBJ2-7; TRBD2 matches at 10 bases. Germline loops: CDR1 MNHNS, CDR2 SASEGT. The CDR3 consists of 17 residues. V lost 8 bases to trimming and J lost 2 bases; unmatched junction nucleotides: 15. CDR3 region: CASRIGESLAGTYEQYF. CDR3 nucleotide sequence: TGTGCCAGCCGCATAGGAGAGTCACTAGCGGGAACCTACGAGCAGTACTTC.

Comments on this clonotype: At one end, the junction sequence differs from germline, possibly due to a read error. The V call is TRBV3-1, the J call TRBJ2-1; 13 bases match TRBD2. The V gene's germline CDR1 is LGHDT and CDR2 YNNKEL (reference sequence). The CDR3 sequence is 18 residues long. This CDR3 reads CACSSLAGGPGSFNEQFF. CDR3 sequence (DNA): TGTGCCTGCAGTTCACTAGCGGGAGGGCCCGGCTCCTTCAATGAGCAGTTCTTC.

This clonotype was picked up a small number of times. V and J are TRBV18 and TRBJ2-3; 7 nucleotides match TRBD2. The germline V gene has CDR1 KGHSH and CDR2 LQKENI. This CDR3 region has 17 residues. V was clipped by 3 bases and J by 2 bases; unmatched bases: 11. This CDR3 is CASSPPGGGGPTDTQYF. DNA for the CDR3: TGTGCCAGCTCACCCCCCGGCGGGGGAGGTCCCACAGATACGCAGTATTTT. Together with reference TRBV18 and TRBJ2-3, the CDR3 gives the full variable domain: NAGVMQNPRHLVRRRGQEARLRCSPMKGHSHVYWYRQLPEEGLKFMVYLQKENIIDESGMPKERFSAEFPKEGPSILRIQQVVRGDSAAYFCASSPPGGGGPTDTQYFGPGTRLTVL.

This chain connects TRBV20-1 to TRBJ1-1, with D possibly TRBD1 on 5 matching bases. Germline CDR1 is DFQATT and CDR2 is SNEGSKA (reference sequence). This CDR3 contains 13 residues. V was clipped by 5 bases and J by 0 bases, with 10 bases between them. CDR3 in DNA: TGCAGTGCTTTGACAGAAATGAACACTGAAGCTTTCTTT. Its translation is CSALTEMNTEAFF.

This clonotype was seen many times. This chain uses TRBV29-1 with TRBJ2-5; D is tentatively TRBD1 or TRBD2 (6 bases each). V gave up 7 bases and J gave up 7 bases, with 16 bases separating them. CDR3 length: 12 amino acids. CDR1 and CDR2 from the germline V gene are SQVTM and ANQGSEA. CDR3 sequence (DNA): TGCAGCGGCGGGGAACAGGGTAGGACCCAGTACTTC. Encoded protein: CSGGEQGRTQYF.

The CDR3 here is CATSSGGAGLFYEQYF. The CDR3 nucleotides read TGTGCCACCAGCAGTGGGGGGGCAGGGTTATTCTACGAGCAGTACTTC. The rearrangement uses TRBV15 and TRBJ2-7, with D perhaps TRBD2 (7 bases). CDR3 length equals 16 residues. Trimming took 3 bases from V and 3 from J, leaving 18 bases between them. Germline CDR1 and CDR2: LNHNV and YYDKDF (reference sequence).